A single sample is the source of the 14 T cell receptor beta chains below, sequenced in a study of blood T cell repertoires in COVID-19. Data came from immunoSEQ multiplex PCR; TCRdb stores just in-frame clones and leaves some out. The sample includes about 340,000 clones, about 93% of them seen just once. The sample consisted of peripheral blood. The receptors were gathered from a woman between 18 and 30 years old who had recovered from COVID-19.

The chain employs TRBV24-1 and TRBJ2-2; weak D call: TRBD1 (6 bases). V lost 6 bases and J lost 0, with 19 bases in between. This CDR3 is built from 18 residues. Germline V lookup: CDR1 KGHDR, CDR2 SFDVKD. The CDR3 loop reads CATSPFTRQATNTGELFF. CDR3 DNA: TGTGCCACCAGTCCCTTTACGCGACAGGCGACGAACACCGGGGAGCTGTTTTTT.

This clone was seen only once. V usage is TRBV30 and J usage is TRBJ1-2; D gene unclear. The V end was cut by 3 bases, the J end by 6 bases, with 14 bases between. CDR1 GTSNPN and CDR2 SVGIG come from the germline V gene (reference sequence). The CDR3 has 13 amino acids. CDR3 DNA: TGTGCCTGGAGCCAACCTACGGGGAATGGCTACACCTTC. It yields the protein CAWSQPTGNGYTF. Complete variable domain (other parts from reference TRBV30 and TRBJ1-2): SQTIHQWPATLVQPVGSPLSLECTVEGTSNPNLYWYRQAAGRGLQLLFYSVGIGQISSEVPQNLSASRPQDRQFILSSKKLLLSDSGFYLCAWSQPTGNGYTFGSGTRLTVV.

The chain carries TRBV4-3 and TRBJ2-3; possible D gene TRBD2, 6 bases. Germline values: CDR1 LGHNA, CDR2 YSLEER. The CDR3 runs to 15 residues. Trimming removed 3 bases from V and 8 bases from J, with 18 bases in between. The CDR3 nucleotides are TGCGCCAGCAGCCAGGGCGGGGCCCACCACGGTACGCAGTATTTT. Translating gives CASSQGGAHHGTQYF.

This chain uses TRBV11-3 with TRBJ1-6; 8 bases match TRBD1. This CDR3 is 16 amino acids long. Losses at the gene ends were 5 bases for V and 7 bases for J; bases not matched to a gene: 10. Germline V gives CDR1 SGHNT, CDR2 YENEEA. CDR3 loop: CASSPTRGQGNSPLHF. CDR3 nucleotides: TGTGCCAGCAGCCCAACTCGCGGACAGGGAAATTCACCCCTCCACTTT.

The CDR3 sequence is CASSLRTSVGEQYV. CDR3 DNA sequence: TGTGCCAGCAGCTTAAGGACTAGCGTAGGGGAGCAGTACGTC. The chain joins TRBV7-2 to TRBJ2-7; 9 bases agree with TRBD2. The CDR3 length is 14 residues. Germline-derived CDR1 and CDR2 are SGHTA and FQGNSA. J was trimmed by 7 bases and V by 2 bases; bases with no gene match: 6.

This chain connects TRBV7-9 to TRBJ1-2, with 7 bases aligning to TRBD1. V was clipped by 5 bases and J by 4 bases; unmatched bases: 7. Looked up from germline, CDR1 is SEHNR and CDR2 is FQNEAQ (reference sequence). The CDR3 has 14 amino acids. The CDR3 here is CASSPDRVIYGYTF. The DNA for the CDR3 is TGTGCCAGCAGCCCAGACAGGGTGATCTATGGCTACACCTTC. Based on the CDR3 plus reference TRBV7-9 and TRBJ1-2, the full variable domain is DTGVSQNPRHKITKRGQNVTFRCDPISEHNRLYWYRQTLGQGPEFLTYFQNEAQLEKSRLLSDRFSAERPKGSFSTLEIQRTEQGDSAMYLCASSPDRVIYGYTFGSGTRLTVV.

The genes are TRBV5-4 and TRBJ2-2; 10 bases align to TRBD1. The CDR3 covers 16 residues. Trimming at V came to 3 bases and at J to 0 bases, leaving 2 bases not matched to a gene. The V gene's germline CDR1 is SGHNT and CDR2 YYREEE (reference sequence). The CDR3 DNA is TGTGCCAGCAGCTGGGGACAGGGGACGAACACCGGGGAGCTGTTTTTT. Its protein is CASSWGQGTNTGELFF.

CDR3 residues: CASSDPGTDTQYF. CDR3 DNA: TGTGCCAGCAGCGACCCAGGGACAGATACGCAGTATTTT. The rearrangement joins TRBV7-2 to TRBJ2-3; D possibly corresponds to TRBD1 (5 bases). The CDR3 contains 13 residues. The germline V and J ends were trimmed by 5 bases and 3 bases, with 9 bases remaining between them. Germline V lookup: CDR1 SGHTA, CDR2 FQGNSA.

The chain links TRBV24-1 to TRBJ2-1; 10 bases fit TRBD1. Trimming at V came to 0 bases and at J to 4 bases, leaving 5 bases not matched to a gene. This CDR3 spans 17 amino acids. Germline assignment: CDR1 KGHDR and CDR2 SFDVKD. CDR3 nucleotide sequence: TGTGCCACCAGTGATTTGCGCCCGGACAGGGGGTACAATGAGCAGTTCTTC. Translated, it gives CATSDLRPDRGYNEQFF.

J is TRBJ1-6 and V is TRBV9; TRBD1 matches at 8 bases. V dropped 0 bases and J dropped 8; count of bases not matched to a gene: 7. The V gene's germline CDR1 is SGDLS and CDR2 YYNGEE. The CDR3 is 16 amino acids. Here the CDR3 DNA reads TGTGCCAGCAGCGTAGGTTCCCCAGGGGGCCATTCACCCCTCCACTTT. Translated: CASSVGSPGGHSPLHF.

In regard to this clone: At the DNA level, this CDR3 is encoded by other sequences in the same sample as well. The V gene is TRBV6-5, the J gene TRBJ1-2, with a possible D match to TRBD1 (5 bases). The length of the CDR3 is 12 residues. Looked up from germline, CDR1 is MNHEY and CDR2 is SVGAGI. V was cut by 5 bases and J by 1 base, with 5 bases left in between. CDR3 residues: CASSQGNYGYTF. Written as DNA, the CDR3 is TGTGCCAGCAGTCAGGGTAACTATGGCTACACCTTC.

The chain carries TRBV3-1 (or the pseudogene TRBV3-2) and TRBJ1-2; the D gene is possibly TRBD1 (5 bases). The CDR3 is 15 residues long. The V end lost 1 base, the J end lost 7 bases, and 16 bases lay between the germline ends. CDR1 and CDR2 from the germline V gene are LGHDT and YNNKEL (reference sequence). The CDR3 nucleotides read TGTGCCAGCAGCCAAGTTCGAATGGGGCTCTCTGGCTACACCTTC. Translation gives CASSQVRMGLSGYTF.

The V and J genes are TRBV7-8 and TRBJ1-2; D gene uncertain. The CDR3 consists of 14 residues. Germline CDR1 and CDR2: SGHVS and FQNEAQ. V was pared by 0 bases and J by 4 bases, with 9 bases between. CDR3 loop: CASSLASGSYGYTF. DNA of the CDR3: TGTGCCAGCAGCTTAGCGTCAGGCTCCTATGGCTACACCTTC.

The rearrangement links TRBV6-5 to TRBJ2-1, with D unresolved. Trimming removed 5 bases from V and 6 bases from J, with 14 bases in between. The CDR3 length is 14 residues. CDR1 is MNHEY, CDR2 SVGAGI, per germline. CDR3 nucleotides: TGTGCCAGCAGTCGAACACAGAAATTCAATGAGCAGTTCTTC. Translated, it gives CASSRTQKFNEQFF.